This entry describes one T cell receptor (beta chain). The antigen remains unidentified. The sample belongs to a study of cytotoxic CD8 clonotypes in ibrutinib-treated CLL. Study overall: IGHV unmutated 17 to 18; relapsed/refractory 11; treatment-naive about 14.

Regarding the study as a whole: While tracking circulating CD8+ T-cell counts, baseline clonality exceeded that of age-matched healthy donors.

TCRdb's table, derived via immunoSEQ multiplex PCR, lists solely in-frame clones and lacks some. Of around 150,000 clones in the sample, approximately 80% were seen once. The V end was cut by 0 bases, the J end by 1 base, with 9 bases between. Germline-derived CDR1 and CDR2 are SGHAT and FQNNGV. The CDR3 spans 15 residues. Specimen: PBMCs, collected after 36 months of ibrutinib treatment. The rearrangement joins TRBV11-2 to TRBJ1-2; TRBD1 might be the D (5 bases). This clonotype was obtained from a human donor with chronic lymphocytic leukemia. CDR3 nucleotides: TGTGCCAGCAGCTTAGACAGGGCCATTAACTATGGCTACACCTTC. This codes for CASSLDRAINYGYTF.